Included here is one TCR beta chain sequence, with context. This entry comes from a study of blood T cell repertoires in COVID-19. Background on the study: From T cells, B-cell-depleted T cells, or PBMCs came the material, which was cDNA or gDNA.

Assay: immunoSEQ multiplex PCR; the TCRdb copy retains only in-frame clones and omits some. Found here are 250,000 to 350,000 clones, 87% of them singletons; the top ten hold about 5.2%. The age range of participants was 18 to 89 years, with residence in more than 20 US areas. Membership in each cohort depended on participant-reported clinical history. All recovered Cohort 3 donors got two negative PCRs, got clearance, or saw symptom resolution. V lost 6 bases, J lost 2 bases, and 10 bases lay in between. The germline CDR1 and CDR2 sequences are SGHVS and FQNEAQ. The CDR3 totals 13 residues. The sample taken for sequencing was PBMCs or T cells enriched from blood (not recorded which). V is TRBV7-8 and J is TRBJ1-1, with unresolved D. This clonotype was sampled from a woman aged 30 to 39 who had recovered from COVID-19. CDR3: CASRVLANTEAFF. As DNA, the CDR3 is TGTGCCAGCAGGGTTTTGGCCAACACTGAAGCTTTCTTT.